A single sample gave rise to the 28 T cell receptor beta chains below, sequenced in a study of blood T cells in healthy people across ages. Using a J-beta primer mix together with a sample-barcoded 5' primer, a second PCR was run for about 6 to 12 cycles. TCRdb used MiXCR to reprocess the 5' RACE reads, holding one entry per CDR3 protein. The data show 780,000 or so distinct CDR3 sequences, roughly 25% seen once. The data also belong to a second study, concerning T cells of mothers and their children.

The sample consisted of blood. The receptors originated from a boy between 10 and 17 years old in good health.

This clonotype was counted only a few times. The chain carries TRBV20-1 and TRBJ2-7, with 8 bases aligning to TRBD1. This CDR3 has 12 residues. Germline lookup yields CDR1 DFQATT and CDR2 SNEGSKA (reference sequence). The chain's CDR3 is CNVPGQAYEQYF. As DNA, the CDR3 is TGCAATGTTCCGGGACAGGCATACGAGCAGTACTTC.

This clonotype was observed a few times. The chain employs TRBV7-6 and TRBJ2-3, with 9 positions matching TRBD1. The CDR3 is made up of 16 amino acids. In germline, CDR1 is SGHVS, CDR2 FNYEAQ. V shed 1 base and J 4 bases; nucleotides not matched to a gene: 6. This chain's CDR3 is CASSLGTGVFADTQYF. The DNA for the CDR3 is TGTGCCAGCAGCTTAGGGACAGGGGTCTTTGCAGATACGCAGTATTTT.

This clonotype was counted a few times. The J gene is TRBJ1-2, the V gene TRBV28; no definite D call. The CDR3 spans 13 residues. The germline V gene has CDR1 MDHEN and CDR2 SYDVKM. Between the trimmed V and J ends, which lost 2 bases and 4 bases, there was a span of 8 bases. The CDR3: CASSLRDRYGYTF. The CDR3 region has the DNA TGTGCCAGCAGTTTACGCGACCGCTATGGCTACACCTTC.

This clonotype has only a few counts. The rearrangement links TRBV28 to TRBJ2-5; D may be TRBD1 (7 bases). Germline CDR1 reads MDHEN; CDR2 reads SYDVKM. The CDR3 is 13 amino acids. V was trimmed by 5 bases and J by 9 bases, leaving 16 bases between them. The CDR3 reads CASSRRGPRAQYF. In DNA, the CDR3 is TGTGCCAGCAGTCGGAGGGGGCCAAGGGCCCAGTACTTC.

In this sample, this clonotype turned up a few times. V is TRBV5-1 and J is TRBJ1-1; 10 nucleotides match TRBD1. CDR1 is SGHRS and CDR2 is YFSETQ in the germline V gene. The CDR3 is 14 amino acids. Trimming cost V 7 bases and J 8 bases; bases outside gene matches: 11. The CDR3 DNA sequence: TGCGCCAGCGCAGACAGGGGGCCCCCACAAGAAGCTTTCTTT. It encodes CASADRGPPQEAFF.

This clonotype occurred many times. In DNA form, the CDR3 reads TGCAGTGCTAGAGATCTCCGAGGACTAGCGGGGGGGGAGGAGACCCAGTACTTC. Translated, it gives CSARDLRGLAGGEETQYF. The chain carries TRBV20-1 and TRBJ2-5; 15 bases are shared with TRBD2. The CDR3 has 18 amino acids. The germline gives CDR1 DFQATT, CDR2 SNEGSKA (reference sequence). V lost 0 bases to trimming and J lost 5 bases; unmatched junction nucleotides: 10.

The V and J genes are TRBV18 and TRBJ2-5; possibly TRBD1 for D (6 bases). Germline V gene lookup returns CDR1 KGHSH and CDR2 LQKENI. This CDR3 has 16 residues. V gave up 2 bases and J gave up 1 base, with 14 bases separating them. CDR3 protein: CASSPYMGHSQETQYF. The CDR3 nucleotides read TGTGCCAGCTCACCATACATGGGACATTCCCAAGAGACCCAGTACTTC.

This clonotype has a handful of counts. The chain uses TRBV7-9 and TRBJ2-7; TRBD1 might be the D (6 bases). CDR1 is SEHNR, CDR2 FQNEAQ, per germline (reference sequence). The CDR3 is 14 residues long. Deletions cut 4 bases from V and 1 base from J, with 11 bases between. The CDR3 DNA reads TGTGCCAGCAGCTGGCCCGGACAGTCCTACGAGCAGTACTTC. Translating gives CASSWPGQSYEQYF. The variable domain in full, completed from reference TRBV7-9 and TRBJ2-7, reads DTGVSQNPRHKITKRGQNVTFRCDPISEHNRLYWYRQTLGQGPEFLTYFQNEAQLEKSRLLSDRFSAERPKGSFSTLEIQRTEQGDSAMYLCASSWPGQSYEQYFGPGTRLTVT.

V usage is TRBV4-1 and J usage is TRBJ2-3; 7 bases match TRBD2. Germline CDR1 reads MGHRA; CDR2 reads YSYEKL. The CDR3 is 16 amino acids. Unmatched junction bases numbered 7, after V lost 0 bases and J lost 4 bases. CDR3 sequence: CASSQDWEGPADTQYF. CDR3 bases: TGCGCCAGCAGCCAAGATTGGGAGGGACCGGCAGATACGCAGTATTTT.

V gene TRBV10-3 combines with J gene TRBJ1-4; D is ambiguous. CDR1 ENHRY and CDR2 SYGVKD come from the germline V gene. The CDR3 runs 14 residues. Trimming pared 6 bases from V and 8 bases from J, leaving 16 bases between. CDR3 loop: CAIRSGLTGEKLFF. The CDR3 nucleotides are TGTGCCATCAGGTCGGGCTTAACGGGGGAAAAACTGTTTTTT.

This clonotype was observed a few times. This sequence joins TRBV2 and TRBJ2-6; 10 bases are shared with TRBD1. There are 16 residues in the CDR3. V shed 8 bases, J shed 1 base, and the junction held 5 bases outside the gene matches. Germline V gene lookup returns CDR1 SNHLY and CDR2 FYNNEI. CDR3 residues: CASLGQGGSGANVLTF. The CDR3 region has the DNA TGTGCCAGCCTCGGACAGGGGGGTTCTGGGGCCAACGTCCTGACTTTC. The full variable domain, completed using reference TRBV2 and TRBJ2-6, is EPEVTQTPSHQVTQMGQEVILRCVPISNHLYFYWYRQILGQKVEFLVSFYNNEISEKSEIFDDQFSVERPDGSNFTLKIRSTKLEDSAMYFCASLGQGGSGANVLTFGAGSRLTVL.

The table lists this clonotype with a few counts. In DNA form, the CDR3 reads TGTGCCAGCAGTGAATCGGGCCCGGTGAATTCACCCCTCCACTTT. Translating it yields CASSESGPVNSPLHF. The J gene is TRBJ1-6, the V gene TRBV2; D not resolved. Germline values: CDR1 SNHLY, CDR2 FYNNEI. V lost 2 bases and J 7 bases, leaving 12 bases between the germline ends. The CDR3 spans 15 residues.

This clonotype was picked up many times. V and J are TRBV7-9 and TRBJ2-1; D may be TRBD2 (5 bases). The CDR3 runs to 11 residues. Germline CDR1 is SEHNR and CDR2 is FQNEAQ (reference sequence). V gave up 11 bases and J gave up 5 bases, with 10 bases separating them. In nucleotides, the CDR3 is TGTGCCTTTGGAGGTAACAATGAGCAGTTCTTC. It codes for CAFGGNNEQFF.

The chain carries TRBV6-1 and TRBJ2-2, with TRBD2 as a possible D gene (5 bases). CDR3 length equals 16 residues. The germline V gene encodes CDR1 MNHNS and CDR2 SASEGT. V was cut by 1 base and J by 5 bases, with 14 bases left in between. CDR3 DNA sequence: TGTGCCAGCAGTGAAGGGGCTAGCCTGAGTACCGGGGAGCTGTTTTTT. It specifies CASSEGASLSTGELFF.

The CDR3 sequence is CASSLSGKVHGYTF. CDR3 DNA sequence: TGTGCCAGCAGTTTATCTGGGAAAGTGCATGGCTACACCTTC. The chain has TRBV27 and TRBJ1-2, with D unclear. The V gene lost 0 bases and the J gene lost 6 bases, with 11 bases spanning the gap. Germline CDR1 reads MNHEY; CDR2 reads SMNVEV (reference sequence). This CDR3 contains 14 residues.

The CDR3 reads CASSLVVPRGHEQYF. CDR3 nucleotides: TGTGCCAGCAGTTTAGTGGTCCCTCGAGGCCACGAGCAGTACTTC. V is TRBV28 and J is TRBJ2-5; no clear D gene. The end of the DNA is better explained by TRBJ2-7, so the J call may be wrong. Germline V lookup: CDR1 MDHEN, CDR2 SYDVKM. The CDR3 runs to 15 residues.

The chain is built from TRBV20-1 and TRBJ1-5, with D perhaps matching TRBD1 (6 bases). Per the germline V gene, CDR1 is DFQATT and CDR2 is SNEGSKA (reference sequence). Trimming took off 2 bases at V and 2 bases at J, with 13 bases between the two ends. CDR3 length: 15 amino acids. CDR3 in amino acids: CSARRGAYGNQPQHF. CDR3 coding DNA: TGCAGTGCTAGAAGGGGGGCTTACGGCAATCAGCCCCAGCATTTT.

This clonotype has a handful of counts. The rearrangement joins TRBV7-9 to TRBJ2-3; 10 nucleotides line up with TRBD1. The CDR3 runs 17 residues. The germline gives CDR1 SEHNR, CDR2 FQNEAQ (reference sequence). Trimming took 8 bases from V and 1 from J; bases not matched to a gene: 12. The CDR3 bases are TGTGCCAGCGACCCGGGACAGGGGAATTTCGGCACAGATACGCAGTATTTT. Its translation is CASDPGQGNFGTDTQYF.

This clonotype has more than one count but fewer than ten. The chain uses TRBV6-4 and TRBJ2-4; 8 bases are shared with TRBD1. This CDR3 has 15 amino acids. CDR1 and CDR2 (germline): MRHNA, SNTAGT. With V trimmed by 6 bases and J by 4 bases, 8 bases remained unmatched. This CDR3 reads CASRHPGQEKNIQYF. Here the CDR3 DNA reads TGTGCCAGCAGGCACCCGGGACAGGAAAAAAACATTCAGTACTTC.

This clonotype was observed many times. The gene calls are TRBV5-6 and TRBJ2-7; D remains unclear. CDR1 and CDR2 (germline): SGHDT, YYEEEE. The CDR3 runs to 12 residues. V lost 5 bases, J lost 3 bases, and 9 bases lay in between. The CDR3 DNA follows: TGTGCCAGCAGTTTATCCGACTACGAGCAGTACTTC. Its translation: CASSLSDYEQYF. The full variable domain, rest sourced from reference TRBV5-6 and TRBJ2-7, is DAGVTQSPTHLIKTRGQQVTLRCSPKSGHDTVSWYQQALGQGPQFIFQYYEEEERQRGNFPDRFSGHQFPNYSSELNVNALLLGDSALYLCASSLSDYEQYFGPGTRLTVT.

The chain has TRBV28 and TRBJ2-7, with 10 bases fitting TRBD2. The CDR3 is made up of 14 amino acids. Trimming cost V 8 bases and J 4 bases; bases outside gene matches: 8. Germline V lookup: CDR1 MDHEN, CDR2 SYDVKM. In DNA, the CDR3 is TGTGCCAGCCAAAATGGGACTAGCGAGTACGAGCAGTACTTC. This codes for CASQNGTSEYEQYF.

V is TRBV4-1 and J is TRBJ2-5; 7 bases match TRBD2. The J call is uncertain, as TRBJ2-7 better fits the DNA end. CDR1 MGHRA and CDR2 YSYEKL come from the germline V gene. The CDR3 covers 15 residues. This CDR3 is CASSPGAGVPYEQYF. The CDR3 bases are TGCGCCAGCAGCCCTGGGGCGGGAGTACCCTACGAGCAGTACTTC.

This clonotype has a single count. The rearrangement links TRBV20-1 to TRBJ1-6; tentative D call: TRBD1 (5 bases). V lost 0 bases and J 9 bases, leaving 9 bases between the germline ends. This CDR3 is built from 13 residues. Germline V CDR1 and CDR2: DFQATT, SNEGSKA (reference sequence). CDR3 amino acids: CSARDQGTSPLHF. CDR3 sequence (DNA): TGCAGTGCTAGAGATCAAGGGACTTCACCCCTCCACTTT.

Concerning this clonotype: At one boundary the junction diverges from the germline segment, which might be a read error. This sequence joins TRBV7-7 and TRBJ2-7; D might be TRBD1 (5 bases). The germline gives CDR1 SSHAT, CDR2 FNYEAQ (reference sequence). This CDR3 has 13 amino acids. The CDR3 is CASSTVLGREQYF. The CDR3 DNA is TGTGCTAGCAGCACGGTATTGGGGCGCGAGCAGTACTTC.

The chain carries TRBV7-9 and TRBJ2-5; 9 positions agree with TRBD1. From germline, CDR1 is SEHNR and CDR2 FQNEAQ (reference sequence). This CDR3 has 17 residues. V dropped 6 bases and J dropped 4; count of bases not matched to a gene: 15. CDR3 sequence (DNA): TGTGCCAGCAGTTCCCGGAGGGACAGGGCTACGGGAGAGACCCAGTACTTC. Amino acid sequence: CASSSRRDRATGETQYF.

The chain uses TRBV6-5 and TRBJ1-4; D is perhaps TRBD1 (5 bases). With 0 bases removed from V and 2 bases from J, the gap between germline ends came to 7 bases. Germline V gives CDR1 MNHEY, CDR2 SVGAGI. CDR3 length: 15 residues. The CDR3 is CASSYSWGTNEKLFF. The CDR3 bases are TGTGCCAGCAGTTACTCGTGGGGGACTAATGAAAAACTGTTTTTT.

On this clonotype: The germline gene is not matched at one end of the junction; a read error may be the cause. V is TRBV29-1 and J is TRBJ2-7; 7 bases align to TRBD1. This CDR3 spans 15 amino acids. Germline V gives CDR1 SQVTM, CDR2 ANQGSEA. In nucleotides, the CDR3 is TGCGGCGTAGTACCAGGGACAGCTTTCTCCTACGAGCAGGACTTC. It translates to CGVVPGTAFSYEQDF.

V usage is TRBV27 and J usage is TRBJ1-6; 8 bases match TRBD1. V lost 3 bases and J lost 9; bases outside the gene matches: 7. The germline V gene encodes CDR1 MNHEY and CDR2 SMNVEV (reference sequence). CDR3 length: 15 amino acids. The CDR3 bases are TGTGCCAGCAGTTTCCTGGACAGGGAAGCTTCACCCCTCCACTTT. Translated: CASSFLDREASPLHF.